The 4 T cell receptor beta chains in this list originate from one sample, sequenced in a study of regulatory T cells in long-lasting Graves disease. Time point defined: newly diagnosed GD, antithyroid drugs for less than 3 months. RNA from PBMCs was the source of the TCR library. Libraries of TCR beta came from iRepertoire HTBI primers plus Arm-PCR of CDR3 regions. TCRdb called the multiplex PCR reads again in MiXCR, with one record for every CDR3 protein. The sample records hundreds of thousands of distinct CDR3 sequences, around 17% being singletons. Another study also made use of these data, one on T cells in Graves' hyperthyroidism and ophthalmopathy.

Specimen: peripheral blood mononuclear cells (PBMCs), collected at new diagnosis, from a patient treated with antithyroid drugs. Receptor source: a woman in her 30s with Graves disease.

At least ten counts were recorded for this clonotype. V gene TRBV15 combines with J gene TRBJ1-2; the match to TRBD1 covers 11 bases. The CDR3 spans 16 residues. J lost 6 bases, V lost 1 base, and 7 bases had no gene match. Per germline, CDR1 LNHNV and CDR2 YYDKDF (reference sequence). DNA for the CDR3: TGTGCCACCAGCAGAGTCAGCGGACAGGGGGCCCATGGCTACACCTTC. As protein: CATSRVSGQGAHGYTF.

This clonotype was seen only a few times. The chain links TRBV6-1 to TRBJ2-7, with D possibly being TRBD2 (6 bases). The CDR3 is made up of 15 amino acids. V was shortened by 6 bases and J by 0 bases, with 15 bases between the two germline ends. The germline V gene has CDR1 MNHNS and CDR2 SASEGT. The CDR3 spells CASRAGPSSSYEQYF. The CDR3 coding sequence is TGTGCCAGCAGGGCGGGACCAAGTAGCTCCTACGAGCAGTACTTC.

This chain joins TRBV5-6 and TRBJ1-1, with unresolved D. Germline loops: CDR1 SGHDT, CDR2 YYEEEE. The CDR3 is 14 amino acids. V lost 4 bases, J lost 0 bases, and 10 bases lay in between. This CDR3 reads CASSPTAMNTEAFF. Written as DNA, the CDR3 is TGTGCCAGCAGCCCCACCGCTATGAACACTGAAGCTTTCTTT. The full variable domain, completed using reference TRBV5-6 and TRBJ1-1, is DAGVTQSPTHLIKTRGQQVTLRCSPKSGHDTVSWYQQALGQGPQFIFQYYEEEERQRGNFPDRFSGHQFPNYSSELNVNALLLGDSALYLCASSPTAMNTEAFFGQGTRLTVV.

Remarks on this clonotype: The junction differs from germline at one of its ends, possibly a read error. The rearrangement links TRBV20-1 to TRBJ2-3, with unresolved D. From germline, CDR1 is DFQATT and CDR2 SNEGSKA (reference sequence). This CDR3 region has 17 residues. The chain's CDR3 is CSATATTRTRSTDTQYF. As DNA, the CDR3 is TGCAGTGCCACCGCTACGACTCGGACGAGGAGCACGGATACGCAGTATTTT.